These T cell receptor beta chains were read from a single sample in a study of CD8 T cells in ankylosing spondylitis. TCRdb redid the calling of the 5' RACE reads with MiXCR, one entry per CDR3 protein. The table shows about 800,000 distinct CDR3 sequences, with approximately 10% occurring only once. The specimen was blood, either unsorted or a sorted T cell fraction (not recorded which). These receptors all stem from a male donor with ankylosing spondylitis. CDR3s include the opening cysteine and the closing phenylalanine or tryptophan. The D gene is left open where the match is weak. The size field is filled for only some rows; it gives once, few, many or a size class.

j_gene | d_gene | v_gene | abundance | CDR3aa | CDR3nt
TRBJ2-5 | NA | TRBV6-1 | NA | CASRGLGSLGTQYF | TGTGCCAGCAGAGGCCTTGGGTCGCTGGGGACCCAGTACTTC
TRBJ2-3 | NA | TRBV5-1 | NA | CASSFNPADTQYF | TGCGCCAGCAGCTTCAACCCTGCAGATACGCAGTATTTT
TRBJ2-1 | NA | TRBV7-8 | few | CASSLVRGGNNEQFF | TGTGCCAGCAGCTTAGTCCGAGGGGGAAACAATGAGCAGTTCTTC
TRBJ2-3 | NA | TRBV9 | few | CASSTHSVSTQYF | TGTGCCAGCAGCACCCACTCGGTTTCAACGCAGTATTTT
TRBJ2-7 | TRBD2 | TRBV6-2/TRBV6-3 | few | CASTFGGRGYEQYF | TGTGCCAGCACCTTTGGCGGGAGAGGCTACGAGCAGTACTTC
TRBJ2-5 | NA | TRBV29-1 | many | CSVEDRETQYF | TGCAGCGTTGAAGATCGGGAGACCCAGTACTTC
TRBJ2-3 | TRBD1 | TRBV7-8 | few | CASSFIGQGKGDTQYF | TGTGCCAGCAGCTTCATTGGACAGGGGAAGGGAGATACGCAGTATTTT
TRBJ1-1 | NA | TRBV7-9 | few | CASSLLRKSTEAFF | TGTGCCAGCAGCCTCTTAAGGAAGAGCACTGAAGCTTTCTTT
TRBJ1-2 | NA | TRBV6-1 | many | CASSADWAGNYTF | TGTGCCAGCAGTGCCGATTGGGCAGGGAACTACACCTTC
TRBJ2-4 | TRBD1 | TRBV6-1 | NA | CASSNPDRAAKNIQYF | TGTGCCAGCAGCAATCCAGACAGGGCCGCCAAAAACATTCAGTACTTC
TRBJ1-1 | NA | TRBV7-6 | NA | CASSLRRGVTNTEAFF | TGTGCCAGCAGCTTAAGGCGGGGGGTAACGAACACTGAAGCTTTCTTT
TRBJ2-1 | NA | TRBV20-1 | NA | CSARALVNEQFF | TGCAGTGCTAGAGCTCTCGTAAATGAGCAGTTCTTC
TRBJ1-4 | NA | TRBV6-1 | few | CASSASIEVEKLFF | TGTGCCAGCAGCGCAAGTATAGAGGTAGAAAAACTGTTTTTT
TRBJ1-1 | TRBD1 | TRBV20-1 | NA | CSAYAGGNLEAFF | TGCAGTGCGTACGCAGGGGGGAATTTAGAAGCTTTCTTT
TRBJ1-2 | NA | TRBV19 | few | CASSTTGQPYGYTF | TGTGCCAGTAGCACAACAGGGCAGCCGTATGGCTACACCTTC
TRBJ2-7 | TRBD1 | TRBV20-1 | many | CSGGTGGASEQYF | TGCAGTGGAGGGACAGGGGGCGCATCCGAGCAGTACTTC
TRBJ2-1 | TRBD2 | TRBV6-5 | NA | CASSYGGGEGIYNEQFF | TGTGCCAGCAGTTACGGTGGCGGGGAGGGGATCTACAATGAGCAGTTCTTC
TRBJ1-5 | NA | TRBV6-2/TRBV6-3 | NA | CASSYQSGQPQHF | TGTGCCAGCAGTTATCAGTCGGGCCAGCCCCAGCATTTT
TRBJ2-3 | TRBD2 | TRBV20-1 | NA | CSASSPAGGTDTQYF | TGCAGTGCTAGTAGTCCCGCGGGAGGAACAGATACGCAGTATTTT
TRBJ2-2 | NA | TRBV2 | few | CASSINRLTNTGELFF | TGTGCCAGCAGTATAAACAGGTTAACGAACACCGGGGAGCTGTTTTTT
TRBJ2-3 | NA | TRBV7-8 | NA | CASSLSGLDWLSADTQYF | TGTGCCAGCAGCTTATCCGGGCTGGACTGGCTGTCGGCAGATACGCAGTATTTT
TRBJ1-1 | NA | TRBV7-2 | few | CASSLLVLTEAFF | TGTGCCAGCAGCTTATTGGTTTTGACTGAAGCTTTCTTT